This T cell receptor (beta chain) originates from a study of resident and recirculating memory T cells in vitiligo. Whole-study context: Samples were epidermis from two lesional and two nonlesional sites, plus PBMCs. Whole samples, not sorted cells, were homogenized and used for genomic DNA extraction.

The V segment lost 2 bases and the J segment 2 bases; nucleotides outside the gene matches: 6. The length of the CDR3 is 16 residues. Germline V lookup: CDR1 SEHNR, CDR2 FQNEAQ (reference sequence). Some clones are missing from TCRdb's copy, which holds only in-frame ones; the method was immunoSEQ multiplex PCR. The sample lists 70,000 or so clones; 91% were seen once. The source is a male donor with vitiligo. The sample taken for sequencing was blood. The chain has TRBV7-9 and TRBJ2-1, with 7 bases aligning to TRBD2. CDR3 residues: CASSLTREGAYNEQFF. CDR3 DNA sequence: TGTGCCAGCAGCTTAACGAGGGAGGGTGCCTACAATGAGCAGTTCTTC.